Below, 7 T cell receptor beta chains from the same sample are listed, as sequenced in a study of T-cell memory formation after mild COVID-19 (TCRdb year 2021). Receptor libraries were prepared by 5' RACE. This sample was sequenced with an Illumina NovaSeq 6000. TCRdb applied fastp at Q25 and MiXCR to the public reads, then kept only in-frame beta chains. When rows share a CDR3 protein, they turn into one entry using the most common DNA and genes. The sample has hundreds of thousands of distinct CDR3 sequences on record, roughly 17% of them singletons. Clones ranked in the top ten supply 20% to 25% of the sample. Sequencing input: PBMCs or a T cell subset sorted from them (not recorded which). The source is a man aged 18 to 30 who had mild COVID-19 (a few samples of this study predate the infection). The sample titles of this study are shuffled in the database, so cell type and time point are left out; the donor was told from shared clones.

This clonotype was observed a handful of times. The rearrangement uses TRBV6-2 or TRBV6-3 and TRBJ2-7, with 13 bases that match TRBD2. Unmatched junction bases numbered 5, after V lost 6 bases and J lost 3 bases. CDR3 length equals 15 residues. In germline, CDR1 is MNHEY, CDR2 SVGEGT. The CDR3 region is CASSHGTSGVYEQYV. As DNA, the CDR3 is TGTGCCAGCAGCCATGGGACTAGCGGGGTCTACGAGCAGTACGTC.

The chain is built from TRBV7-9 and TRBJ1-4, with 9 bases fitting TRBD1. This CDR3 is 20 amino acids long. V trimming: 3 bases; J trimming: 6 bases; junction bases outside the gene matches: 20. Germline loops: CDR1 SEHNR, CDR2 FQNEAQ (reference sequence). The CDR3 DNA follows: TGTGCCAGCAGCTTGTCTACCGGGCGCAGGGGACAGGGACCGTATGAAAAACTGTTTTTT. Its protein is CASSLSTGRRGQGPYEKLFF.

V gene TRBV11-2 combines with J gene TRBJ2-7, with 7 bases lining up with TRBD1. The CDR3 contains 14 residues. CDR1 is SGHAT and CDR2 is FQNNGV in the germline V gene. With V trimmed by 3 bases and J by 6 bases, 8 bases remained unmatched. Here the CDR3 DNA reads TGTGCCAGCAGCTTGGCCAGGGGGTCACCCGAGCAGTACTTC. This sequence encodes CASSLARGSPEQYF.

There are a few counts of this clonotype. The chain employs TRBV25-1 and TRBJ2-7; no clear D. Germline CDR1 reads MGHDK; CDR2 reads SYGVNS. The CDR3 has 14 amino acids. Trimming removed 5 bases from V and 2 bases from J, with 13 bases in between. This CDR3 reads CASSPSTVTYEQYF. The DNA of the CDR3 is TGTGCCAGCAGTCCCTCGACGGTTACCTACGAGCAGTACTTC.

The rearrangement uses TRBV7-8 and TRBJ2-5; D is possibly TRBD1 (6 bases). This CDR3 is built from 13 residues. Germline loops: CDR1 SGHVS, CDR2 FQNEAQ. Trimming pared 11 bases from V and 5 bases from J, leaving 18 bases between. In nucleotides, the CDR3 is TGTGCCTCCAAGGTGGGGGCTGCGGAGACCCAGTACTTC. Translating gives CASKVGAAETQYF.

Remarks on this clonotype: This could be a read error, since a much larger clone is one nucleotide away. The chain recombines TRBV24-1 with TRBJ2-6; D uncertain. CDR1 and CDR2 from the germline V gene are KGHDR and SFDVKD. This CDR3 is 13 amino acids long. The V gene lost 11 bases and the J gene lost 0 bases, with 7 bases spanning the gap. The CDR3 region has the DNA TGTGCCATCGCGACCTCTGGGGCCAACGTCCTGACTTTC. Translated, it gives CAIATSGANVLTF.

This clonotype was observed a handful of times. The chain has TRBV29-1 and TRBJ1-1, with D perhaps TRBD1 (5 bases). Trimming shortened V by 5 bases and J by 6 bases, and 13 bases separated the two germline ends. This CDR3 spans 12 amino acids. Per germline, CDR1 SQVTM and CDR2 ANQGSEA. CDR3 sequence reads: CSVTDTAPEAFF. In DNA form, the CDR3 reads TGCAGCGTTACGGACACTGCACCTGAAGCTTTCTTT.